This TCR beta chain was captured in a study of spatial heterogeneity in lung cancer. Findings of the study overall: Beta chains had 13% to 15% coverage of tumor T cells, and alpha chains had around 7.2%. Ubiquitous and regional expanded TCR counts correlated with ubiquitous and regional nonsynonymous mutations, respectively. Expanded alpha and beta TCR counts within tumors tracked tumor mutation counts.

The time point denotes: sample taken at primary tumor resection. Whole RNA, which was extracted from tumor, nontumor lung tissue or frozen PBMC, was sequenced without any cell sorting. V was trimmed by 5 bases and J by 4 bases, leaving 11 bases between them. The CDR3 sequence is 13 residues long. The germline V gene has CDR1 SQVTM and CDR2 ANQGSEA. From the 5' RACE reads, TCRdb called clonotypes with MiXCR, one entry per CDR3 protein. This sample carries 15,000 to 20,000 distinct CDR3 sequences, around 6.5% of them seen once, and the ten largest clones take about 3.5%. A remark on this clonotype: Its target is not known.

The chain has TRBV29-1 and TRBJ2-2, with D possibly matching TRBD1 (6 bases). This TCR came from a female donor with early-stage non-small cell lung cancer. The material sequenced was lung tumor tissue, taken at surgery. In nucleotides, the CDR3 is TGCAGCGTTACTCAGGGGCCCACCGGGGAGCTGTTTTTT. Protein product: CSVTQGPTGELFF.